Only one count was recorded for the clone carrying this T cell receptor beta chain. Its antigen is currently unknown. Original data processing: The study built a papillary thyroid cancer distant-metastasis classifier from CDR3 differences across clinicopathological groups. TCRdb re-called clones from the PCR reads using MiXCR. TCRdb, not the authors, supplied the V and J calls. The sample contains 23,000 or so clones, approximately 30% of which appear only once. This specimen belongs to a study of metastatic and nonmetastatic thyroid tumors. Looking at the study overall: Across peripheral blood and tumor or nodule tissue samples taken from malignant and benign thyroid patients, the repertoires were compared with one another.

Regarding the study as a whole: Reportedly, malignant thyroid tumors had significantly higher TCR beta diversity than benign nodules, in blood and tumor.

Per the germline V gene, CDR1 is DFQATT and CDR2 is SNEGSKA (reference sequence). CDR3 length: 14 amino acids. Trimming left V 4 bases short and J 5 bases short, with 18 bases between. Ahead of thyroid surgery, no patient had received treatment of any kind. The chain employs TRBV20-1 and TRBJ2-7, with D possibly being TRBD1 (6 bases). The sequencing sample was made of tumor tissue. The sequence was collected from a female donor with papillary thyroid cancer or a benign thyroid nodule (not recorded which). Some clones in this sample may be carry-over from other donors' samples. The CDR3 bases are TGCAGTGCTACCTCTGGACAGTTTCTCGACGAGCAGTACTTC. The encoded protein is CSATSGQFLDEQYF.